A single sample gave rise to the 30 T cell receptor beta chains below, sequenced in a study of blood T cells in healthy people across ages. A second PCR of about 7 to 11 cycles used a sample-barcoded 5' primer and a J-beta primer mix. TCRdb analysed the 5' RACE reads with MiXCR anew, one entry per CDR3 protein. Of some 1 million distinct CDR3 sequences listed, over 35% were seen once; the top ten hold approximately 17%. Sequenced sample: blood. These receptors originate from a woman in her sixties or seventies in good health.

This clonotype was detected a few times. This chain uses TRBV7-9 with TRBJ2-7; TRBD1 might be the D (6 bases). Germline loops: CDR1 SEHNR, CDR2 FQNEAQ (reference sequence). This CDR3 has 13 amino acids. Trimming shortened V by 5 bases and J by 9 bases, and 17 bases separated the two germline ends. This chain's CDR3 is CASSASDRHLQYF. CDR3 bases: TGTGCCAGCAGCGCGAGCGACAGGCACCTGCAGTACTTC.

The chain employs TRBV5-1 and TRBJ1-2; D gene ambiguous. This CDR3 contains 13 residues. Per germline, CDR1 SGHRS and CDR2 YFSETQ. V was trimmed by 0 bases and J by 1 base, leaving 4 bases between them. The CDR3 DNA follows: TGCGCCAGCAGCTTGGTTCTTAACTATGGCTACACCTTC. As protein: CASSLVLNYGYTF.

In nucleotides, the CDR3 is TGTGCCAGCAGCGTAGCTACCGGGACAGAAGCTAACTATGGCTACACCTTC. The encoded protein is CASSVATGTEANYGYTF. The rearrangement links TRBV9 to TRBJ1-2; 7 bases fit TRBD1. The junction had 8 bases not matched to a gene; V was cut back by 0 bases and J by 0 bases. This CDR3 is built from 17 residues. The germline V gene has CDR1 SGDLS and CDR2 YYNGEE.

The chain is built from TRBV9 and TRBJ1-1; no firm D call. The CDR3 runs to 13 residues. The germline gives CDR1 SGDLS, CDR2 YYNGEE. Trimming cost V 1 base and J 1 base, with 5 bases left between them. Here the CDR3 reads CASSVKENTEAFF. CDR3 coding DNA: TGTGCCAGCAGCGTAAAGGAGAACACTGAAGCTTTCTTT.

This sequence joins TRBV7-8 and TRBJ2-1, with D unclear. The CDR3 is made up of 13 amino acids. The germline gives CDR1 SGHVS, CDR2 FQNEAQ. The V gene lost 1 base and the J gene lost 8 bases, with 9 bases spanning the gap. CDR3 nucleotides: TGTGCCAGCAGCTTAGTTTCTTTCCATGAGCAGTTCTTC. Translation: CASSLVSFHEQFF.

The chain couples TRBV4-1 to TRBJ1-5; no reliable D call. The CDR3 length is 16 residues. Between the trimmed V and J ends, which lost 1 base and 7 bases, there was a span of 17 bases. Per germline, CDR1 MGHRA and CDR2 YSYEKL. The CDR3 region is CASSQAPAPLVQPQHF. Here the CDR3 DNA reads TGCGCCAGCAGCCAAGCTCCGGCTCCGTTGGTCCAGCCCCAGCATTTT.

This clonotype has more than one count but fewer than ten. The rearrangement links TRBV24-1 to TRBJ2-7; D not certain. The length of the CDR3 is 12 residues. The V end was cut by 3 bases, the J end by 5 bases, with 7 bases between. The V gene's germline CDR1 is KGHDR and CDR2 SFDVKD. DNA of the CDR3: TGTGCCACCAGTGATCGAGACAACGAGCAGTACTTC. Residues: CATSDRDNEQYF.

The genes are TRBV27 and TRBJ1-5, with 8 bases identical to TRBD1. The CDR3 sequence is 15 residues long. CDR1 and CDR2 (germline): MNHEY, SMNVEV (reference sequence). J lost 7 bases, V lost 2 bases, and 7 bases had no gene match. CDR3 loop: CASSLIGTGNQPQHF. Written as DNA, the CDR3 is TGTGCCAGCAGTTTAATTGGGACAGGAAACCAGCCCCAGCATTTT.

This clonotype was detected many times. The rearrangement joins TRBV25-1 to TRBJ2-7, with D tentatively TRBD1 or TRBD2 (5 bases each). This CDR3 region has 20 residues. V shed 5 bases and J shed 2 bases, with 31 bases lying between them. CDR1 is MGHDK and CDR2 is SYGVNS in the germline V gene. The CDR3 reads CASSKPPQCRGDQVAYEQYF. The CDR3 DNA follows: TGTGCCAGCAGTAAACCTCCCCAGTGTCGAGGGGACCAAGTGGCCTACGAGCAGTACTTC.

The chain combines TRBV14 with TRBJ2-2; no firm D call. V lost 0 bases and J 6 bases, leaving 14 bases between the germline ends. Germline CDR1 and CDR2: SGHDN and FVKESK. CDR3 length: 16 amino acids. CDR3 DNA: TGTGCCAGCAGCCAAGATCCAGCCCCGATCCCCGGGGAGCTGTTTTTT. Translating it yields CASSQDPAPIPGELFF.

For this clonotype: A read error may produce the germline difference seen at one junction end. The rearrangement links TRBV4-2 to TRBJ1-5; D unclear. Germline V CDR1 and CDR2: LGHNA, YNFKEQ. The CDR3 length is 15 residues. CDR3 in DNA: TGTGCCAGCAGCCAAGAGAGAGCCGACAATCAGCCCCGGCATTTT. Its protein is CASSQERADNQPRHF.

V usage is TRBV20-1 and J usage is TRBJ1-1; tentative D call: TRBD1 (5 bases). V lost 2 bases and J lost 7, with 14 bases in between. The CDR3 totals 13 residues. Germline V CDR1 and CDR2: DFQATT, SNEGSKA (reference sequence). CDR3 sequence (DNA): TGCAGTGCTAGACACCGGGGCACGGGTGAAGCTTTCTTT. Encoded protein: CSARHRGTGEAFF.

This clonotype was found a few times. The chain uses TRBV12-3 or TRBV12-4 and TRBJ2-7, with D perhaps matching TRBD2 (6 bases). The CDR3 length is 15 residues. V lost 7 bases and J lost 1, with 17 bases in between. The chain's CDR3 is CASNRGGFGSYEQYF. The CDR3 region has the DNA TGTGCCAGCAACCGAGGAGGGTTTGGATCCTACGAGCAGTACTTC.

The chain is built from TRBV30 and TRBJ2-3, with D unresolved. CDR3 length: 13 residues. Between the trimmed V and J ends, which lost 3 bases and 2 bases, there was a span of 9 bases. Germline CDR1 GTSNPN, CDR2 SVGIG (reference sequence). CDR3 DNA sequence: TGTGCCTGGAGATCTTGGATCACAGATACGCAGTATTTT. Protein: CAWRSWITDTQYF. Full variable domain (rest looked up from reference TRBV30 and TRBJ2-3): SQTIHQWPATLVQPVGSPLSLECTVEGTSNPNLYWYRQAAGRGLQLLFYSVGIGQISSEVPQNLSASRPQDRQFILSSKKLLLSDSGFYLCAWRSWITDTQYFGPGTRLTVL.

This clonotype was counted once. V is TRBV9 and J is TRBJ2-1, with 9 bases identical to TRBD2. TRBJ2-7 explains the end of the DNA better; the J call may be wrong. The CDR3 consists of 14 residues. Germline V gives CDR1 SGDLS, CDR2 YYNGEE. CDR3 DNA sequence: TGTGCCAGCAGACCGGGACTAGCTTACAATGAGCAGTACTTC. It encodes CASRPGLAYNEQYF.

The chain is built from TRBV20-1 and TRBJ2-1; D may be TRBD2 (5 bases). Trimming shortened V by 0 bases and J by 4 bases, and 16 bases separated the two germline ends. This CDR3 is 16 amino acids long. CDR1 and CDR2 from the germline V gene are DFQATT and SNEGSKA (reference sequence). This CDR3 reads CSARDLVVAQYNEQFF. DNA of the CDR3: TGCAGTGCTAGAGATCTCGTGGTAGCGCAGTACAATGAGCAGTTCTTC.

This chain uses TRBV14 with TRBJ1-2; a weak D match, TRBD1 (5 bases). V lost 1 base to trimming and J lost 11 bases, with 11 bases between them. This CDR3 is 12 amino acids long. CDR1 is SGHDN, CDR2 FVKESK, per germline. CDR3 bases: TGTGCCAGCAGCCAAGGATGGGGGAGGTACACCTTC. Residues: CASSQGWGRYTF.

J is TRBJ1-1 and V is TRBV13, with 7 bases matching TRBD1. The CDR3 extends over 16 amino acids. The V gene's germline CDR1 is PRHDT and CDR2 FYEKMQ (reference sequence). V dropped 1 base and J dropped 0; count of bases not matched to a gene: 5. CDR3 sequence (DNA): TGTGCCAGCAGCTTAGCGGGACAGAGCATGAACACTGAAGCTTTCTTT. It translates to CASSLAGQSMNTEAFF.

This clonotype showed up just a few times. The chain carries TRBV28 and TRBJ2-7, with 7 bases fitting TRBD1. Germline V CDR1 and CDR2: MDHEN, SYDVKM. CDR3 length: 14 amino acids. V gave up 2 bases and J gave up 3 bases; unmatched junction bases: 4. CDR3 sequence: CASSLEGTDYEQYF. The DNA for the CDR3 is TGTGCCAGCAGTTTAGAAGGGACAGACTACGAGCAGTACTTC.

This clonotype was found a few times. The rearrangement joins TRBV6-5 to TRBJ2-7; TRBD2 aligns across 12 bases. Germline CDR1 is MNHEY and CDR2 is SVGAGI. This CDR3 spans 16 amino acids. The trim removed 5 bases at V and 0 bases at J, leaving 5 bases unmatched. CDR3 loop: CASSQGLAGFSYEQYF. CDR3 bases: TGTGCCAGCAGTCAGGGACTAGCGGGCTTCTCCTACGAGCAGTACTTC.

The V and J genes are TRBV7-6 and TRBJ2-5; no reliable D call. This CDR3 is 15 amino acids long. The germline V gene has CDR1 SGHVS and CDR2 FNYEAQ. V shed 2 bases and J shed 4 bases, with 14 bases lying between them. The CDR3 loop is CASSLTIVRAETQYF. Here the CDR3 DNA reads TGTGCCAGCAGCTTAACCATAGTACGAGCAGAGACCCAGTACTTC.

This clonotype turned up a few times. The rearrangement links TRBV20-1 to TRBJ2-3; D might be TRBD2 (6 bases). There are 13 residues in the CDR3. V was shortened by 4 bases and J by 1 base, with 9 bases between the two germline ends. Germline CDR1 and CDR2: DFQATT and SNEGSKA (reference sequence). CDR3 loop: CSAMPGGTDTQYF. The CDR3 nucleotides read TGCAGTGCTATGCCGGGGGGCACAGATACGCAGTATTTT.

V gene TRBV29-1 combines with J gene TRBJ2-1; a weak D match, TRBD2 (6 bases). Trimming removed 2 bases at V and 4 bases at J, with 24 bases between. CDR1 SQVTM and CDR2 ANQGSEA come from the germline V gene. The CDR3 contains 18 residues. The CDR3, as DNA: TGCAGCGTTGAACACAACGGCATATTAAGGAGGGTTTACAATGAGCAGTTCTTC. Translating gives CSVEHNGILRRVYNEQFF.

J is TRBJ2-7 and V is TRBV18, with 11 bases identical to TRBD2. The length of the CDR3 is 18 residues. CDR1 and CDR2 (germline): KGHSH, LQKENI. Losses at the gene ends were 3 bases for V and 0 bases for J; bases not matched to a gene: 10. The CDR3 nucleotides read TGTGCCAGCTCACCCCTCCCGGGACTAGCGGAACTCTCCTACGAGCAGTACTTC. Protein product: CASSPLPGLAELSYEQYF.

The chain has TRBV15 and TRBJ1-6, with 10 bases lining up with TRBD1. Germline assignment: CDR1 LNHNV and CDR2 YYDKDF (reference sequence). Trimming took 0 bases from V and 10 from J; bases not matched to a gene: 3. The CDR3 totals 15 residues. CDR3 sequence reads: CATSRETGGNSPLHF. The CDR3 DNA reads TGTGCCACCAGCAGAGAGACAGGGGGCAACTCACCCCTCCACTTT.

This chain uses TRBV7-2 with TRBJ1-3; unclear D gene. Germline loops: CDR1 SGHTA, CDR2 FQGNSA. V was clipped by 4 bases and J by 1 base, with 11 bases between them. CDR3 length: 15 residues. The CDR3 loop is CASSYTAGSGNTIYF. The DNA of the CDR3 is TGTGCCAGCAGCTATACGGCAGGTTCTGGAAACACCATATATTTT.

The V gene is TRBV29-1, the J gene TRBJ2-1; TRBD1 matches at 8 bases. The J segment lost 2 bases and the V segment lost 4 bases, leaving 1 base of the junction unmatched. Germline values: CDR1 SQVTM, CDR2 ANQGSEA. The CDR3 loop spans 13 amino acids. The CDR3 is CSVGDRTYNEQFF. The CDR3 DNA follows: TGCAGCGTTGGGGACAGGACCTACAATGAGCAGTTCTTC.

This rearrangement joins TRBV6-5 to TRBJ2-5; D may be TRBD2 (6 bases). Germline values: CDR1 MNHEY, CDR2 SVGAGI. This CDR3 has 16 residues. The V and J ends lost 1 base and 3 bases respectively, with 15 bases between them. CDR3: CASSYYIWGGEETQYF. The CDR3 DNA follows: TGTGCCAGCAGTTACTATATCTGGGGCGGGGAAGAGACCCAGTACTTC.

This clonotype was observed a handful of times. V is TRBV29-1 and J is TRBJ2-5; tentatively, D is TRBD1 (6 bases). Looked up from germline, CDR1 is SQVTM and CDR2 is ANQGSEA. The CDR3 loop spans 12 amino acids. Trimming removed 7 bases at V and 5 bases at J, with 14 bases between. The CDR3 here is CSAGGRRETQYF. The DNA of the CDR3 is TGCAGCGCTGGGGGCAGAAGGGAGACCCAGTACTTC.

V usage is TRBV4-2 and J usage is TRBJ2-3; no clear D. Germline loops: CDR1 LGHNA, CDR2 YNFKEQ. This CDR3 contains 14 residues. Deletions cut 1 base from V and 4 bases from J, with 9 bases between. Written as DNA, the CDR3 is TGTGCCAGCAGCCAAGTTGGGTCCCCAGATACGCAGTATTTT. This encodes CASSQVGSPDTQYF.